A single sample is the source of the 17 T cell receptor beta chains below, sequenced in a study of Graves' ophthalmopathy and Graves' hyperthyroidism (dated by TCRdb to 2017 to 2018). Sequencing took place on an Illumina HiSeq 2000. For repertoire sequencing, the TCR beta CDR3 regions were amplified from RNA transcripts. HTBI primers and the Qiagen OneStep RT-PCR kit were used in a first-round RT-PCR, which was followed by a second-round multiplex PCR, size selection and purification. TCRdb reanalyzed the raw reads on its own, using fastp at Q25 for trimming and MiXCR for clone calling, and kept in-frame beta chains. Rows are unified per CDR3 protein, each entry keeping the most common DNA and genes. In all, the sample holds hundreds of thousands of distinct CDR3 sequences, and around 40% of those were seen once. The ten largest make up approximately 43% of the sample. Sequencing was done on a sample of peripheral blood. The receptors derive from an adult man with Graves' ophthalmopathy.

The chain joins TRBV2 to TRBJ1-3; D gene uncertain. V gave up 2 bases and J gave up 8 bases, with 13 bases separating them. This CDR3 has 14 amino acids. CDR1 and CDR2 from the germline V gene are SNHLY and FYNNEI. The CDR3: CASSEWDYGDTIYF. The DNA for the CDR3 is TGTGCCAGCAGTGAATGGGATTACGGTGACACCATATATTTT.

This clonotype was seen a handful of times. The genes are TRBV6-6 and TRBJ2-7, with 7 bases matching TRBD1. The CDR3 spans 13 residues. V was pared by 6 bases and J by 5 bases, with 7 bases of the junction left unmatched. In germline, CDR1 is MNHNY, CDR2 SVGAGI (reference sequence). The CDR3 sequence: CASRDTGDNEQYF. CDR3 DNA: TGTGCCAGCAGAGATACAGGGGATAACGAGCAGTACTTC.

The chain employs TRBV20-1 and TRBJ2-3, with 10 bases aligning to TRBD1. Germline CDR1 is DFQATT and CDR2 is SNEGSKA (reference sequence). This CDR3 has 13 amino acids. Germline trimming cut 6 bases from V and 1 base from J; bases unmatched to any gene: 1. CDR3 protein: CSAGTGGTDTQYF. The CDR3 coding sequence is TGCAGTGCGGGGACAGGGGGCACAGATACGCAGTATTTT.

As regards this clonotype: Just one base apart from a much larger clone, this may be a read error. The chain carries TRBV15 and TRBJ2-5; 8 nucleotides match TRBD1. Per the germline V gene, CDR1 is LNHNV and CDR2 is YYDKDF (reference sequence). This CDR3 comprises 15 residues. For the CDR3, the DNA is TGTGCCACCAGCAGGGGTAAGGGACAGGAGGAGACCCAGCACTTC. It codes for CATSRGKGQEETQHF.

This clonotype was observed a few times. The chain couples TRBV9 to TRBJ1-1, with D tentatively TRBD1 (5 bases). The CDR3 is 15 residues long. CDR1 and CDR2 from the germline V gene are SGDLS and YYNGEE. Trimming removed 0 bases from V and 5 bases from J, with 14 bases in between. CDR3 in amino acids: CASSVDEGRGTEAFF. Here the CDR3 DNA reads TGTGCCAGCAGCGTAGACGAGGGGCGAGGGACTGAAGCTTTCTTT.

Concerning this clonotype: Being one base from a much bigger clone, this may be a read error. The V and J genes are TRBV10-3 and TRBJ1-2; D not resolved. Germline CDR1 reads ENHRY; CDR2 reads SYGVKD. Trimming left V 4 bases short and J 8 bases short, with 11 bases between. The CDR3 spans 12 residues. The CDR3 reads CAISGTARGYTF. As DNA, the CDR3 is TGTGCCATCAGTGGGACGGCGCGGGGCTACACCTTC.

This chain connects TRBV4-2 to TRBJ2-7, with unresolved D. The ends were cut back, 4 bases at V and 2 bases at J, with 18 bases in the middle. Germline V gives CDR1 LGHNA, CDR2 YNFKEQ. This CDR3 region has 16 residues. CDR3 sequence (DNA): TGTGCCAGCAGCCTATCCATCTTTGGTGTCCCCTACGAGCAGTACTTC. It is translated as CASSLSIFGVPYEQYF.

The table lists this clonotype with a count of one. The conserved phenylalanine or tryptophan is not found at the CDR3 terminus, so this likely reflects a read error. The limits of the CDR3 on the DNA are not certain, so only TCRdb's listed CDR3 is given. The genes are TRBV29-1 and TRBJ2-7; the table's TRBD2 call for D was not verified on the DNA. Inclusive of both ends, the CDR3 amounts to 16 amino acids. Germline CDR1 SQVTM, CDR2 ANQGSEA. The CDR3 loop reads CSVVGGGLISSYERYC.

The chain carries TRBV10-3 and TRBJ2-5; 8 positions match TRBD2. The CDR3 has 14 amino acids. Trimming at V came to 6 bases and at J to 5 bases, leaving 8 bases not matched to a gene. Germline V lookup: CDR1 ENHRY, CDR2 SYGVKD. For the CDR3, the DNA is TGTGCCATCAGGCCTAGCGCGGGAGGCGAGACCCAGTACTTC. Translation: CAIRPSAGGETQYF.

This clonotype was detected only a few times. One end of the junction does not line up with germline, which may come from a read error. This chain links TRBV7-9 with TRBJ2-2; 11 nucleotides align to TRBD1. Germline CDR1 and CDR2: SEHNR and FQNEAQ (reference sequence). The CDR3 is made up of 17 amino acids. CDR3 DNA: TGCGCCAGCAGCTTGGGACAGGGGGTTGGCGGAGCCGGGGAGCTGTTTTTT. As protein: CASSLGQGVGGAGELFF.

The chain uses TRBV15 and TRBJ2-3; 8 bases are shared with TRBD2. CDR1 and CDR2 from the germline V gene are LNHNV and YYDKDF (reference sequence). V lost 5 bases and J lost 1; bases outside the gene matches: 2. The CDR3 is 14 amino acids. CDR3 sequence reads: CATSPTSGTDTQYF. The CDR3 nucleotides read TGTGCCACCAGCCCGACTAGCGGCACAGATACGCAGTATTTT.

The J gene is TRBJ2-2, the V gene TRBV7-9; no definite D call. The germline V gene has CDR1 SEHNR and CDR2 FQNEAQ (reference sequence). The CDR3 contains 14 residues. V was pared by 2 bases and J by 0 bases, with 4 bases between. The CDR3 loop reads CASSLLPNTGELFF. The CDR3 coding sequence is TGTGCCAGCAGCTTATTACCGAACACCGGGGAGCTGTTTTTT.

Notes on this clonotype: A much more abundant neighbour one base away suggests this may be a read error. The rearrangement joins TRBV9 to TRBJ2-5; 9 nucleotides align to TRBD1. Trimming cost V 7 bases and J 7 bases; bases outside gene matches: 11. Germline V gene data show CDR1 as SGDLS and CDR2 as YYNGEE. The CDR3 spans 14 residues. CDR3 DNA: TGTGCCAGCTCACATCGACAGGGGGACAGGACCCAGTACTTC. It translates to CASSHRQGDRTQYF.

This clonotype showed up many times. The chain carries TRBV29-1 and TRBJ1-5; no definite D call. This CDR3 is built from 13 residues. V gave up 0 bases and J gave up 6 bases, with 9 bases separating them. Germline-derived CDR1 and CDR2 are SQVTM and ANQGSEA. The CDR3 reads CSVEEAPGQPQHF. CDR3 DNA sequence: TGCAGCGTTGAAGAGGCTCCCGGTCAGCCCCAGCATTTT.

This clonotype was seen a few times. This sequence joins TRBV2 and TRBJ1-2; D ambiguous. The V gene's germline CDR1 is SNHLY and CDR2 FYNNEI. The CDR3 is made up of 14 amino acids. V lost 1 base, J lost 1 base, and 7 bases lay in between. CDR3 DNA sequence: TGTGCCAGCAGTGAAGTTTACGGTAACTATGGCTACACCTTC. Residues: CASSEVYGNYGYTF. Full variable domain (rest looked up from reference TRBV2 and TRBJ1-2): EPEVTQTPSHQVTQMGQEVILRCVPISNHLYFYWYRQILGQKVEFLVSFYNNEISEKSEIFDDQFSVERPDGSNFTLKIRSTKLEDSAMYFCASSEVYGNYGYTFGSGTRLTVV.

The chain carries TRBV11-2 and TRBJ1-1; D is possibly TRBD1 (6 bases). This CDR3 has 13 amino acids. Germline CDR1 reads SGHAT; CDR2 reads FQNNGV. V dropped 3 bases and J dropped 7 bases, with 12 bases sitting between them. The CDR3 nucleotides are TGTGCCAGCAGCTTCAGTCGACAGGATGAAGCTTTCTTT. Amino acid sequence: CASSFSRQDEAFF.

This rearrangement joins TRBV9 to TRBJ1-2; 7 bases are a match to TRBD1. The CDR3 is made up of 14 amino acids. Trimming removed 0 bases from V and 10 bases from J; junction bases left unmatched: 9. Germline values: CDR1 SGDLS, CDR2 YYNGEE. The CDR3 region has the DNA TGTGCCAGCAGCGTAGCTCACACAGGGGAGTCCTACACCTTC. It yields the protein CASSVAHTGESYTF. Variable domain in full (rest from reference TRBV9 and TRBJ1-2): DSGVTQTPKHLITATGQRVTLRCSPRSGDLSVYWYQQSLDQGLQFLIQYYNGEERAKGNILERFSAQQFPDLHSELNLSSLELGDSALYFCASSVAHTGESYTFGSGTRLTVV.